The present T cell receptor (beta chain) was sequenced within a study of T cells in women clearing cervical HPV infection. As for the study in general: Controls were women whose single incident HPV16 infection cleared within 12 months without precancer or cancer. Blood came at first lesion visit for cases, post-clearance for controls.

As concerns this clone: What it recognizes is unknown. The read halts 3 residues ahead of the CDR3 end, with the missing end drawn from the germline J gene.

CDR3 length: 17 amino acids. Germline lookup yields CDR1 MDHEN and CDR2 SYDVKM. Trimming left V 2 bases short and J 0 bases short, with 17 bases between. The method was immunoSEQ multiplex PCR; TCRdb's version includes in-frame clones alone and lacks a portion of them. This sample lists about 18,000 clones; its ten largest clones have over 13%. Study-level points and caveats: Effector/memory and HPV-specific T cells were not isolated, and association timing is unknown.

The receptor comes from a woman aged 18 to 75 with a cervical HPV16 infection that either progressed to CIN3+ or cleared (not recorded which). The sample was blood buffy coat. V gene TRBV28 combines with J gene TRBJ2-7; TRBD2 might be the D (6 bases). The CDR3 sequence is CASSLRGSNHISYEQYF. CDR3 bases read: TGTGCCAGCAGTTTACGGGGGTCCAACCACATCTCCTACGAG.